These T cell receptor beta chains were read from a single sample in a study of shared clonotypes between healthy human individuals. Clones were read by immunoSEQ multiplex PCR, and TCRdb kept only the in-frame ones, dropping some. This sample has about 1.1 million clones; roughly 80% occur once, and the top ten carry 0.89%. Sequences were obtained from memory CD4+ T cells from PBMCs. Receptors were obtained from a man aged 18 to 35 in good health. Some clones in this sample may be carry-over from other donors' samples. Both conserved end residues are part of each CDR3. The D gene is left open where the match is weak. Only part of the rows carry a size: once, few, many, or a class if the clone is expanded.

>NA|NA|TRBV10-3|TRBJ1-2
TGTACCATCAGCAAGGGGGACCTGAATGGCTACACCTTC
CTISKGDLNGYTF
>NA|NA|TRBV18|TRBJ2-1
TGTGCCAGCTCAGACGGACTAAAGACCTACAATGAGCAGTTCTTC
CASSDGLKTYNEQFF
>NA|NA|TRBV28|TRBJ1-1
TGTGCCAGCGTGGAGAATGGAAAGACTGAAGCTTTCTTT
CASVENGKTEAFF
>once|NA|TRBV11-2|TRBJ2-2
TGTGCCAGCAGCTTCATTAGCGGTTCGAACACCGGGGAGCTGTTTTTT
CASSFISGSNTGELFF
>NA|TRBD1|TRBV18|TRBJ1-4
TGTGCCAGCTCACCACCGGGACAGGGTGGCGAAAAACTGTTTTTT
CASSPPGQGGEKLFF
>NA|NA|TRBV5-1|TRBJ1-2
TGCGCCAGCAGCTTGGTAGGGAGGGATGGCTACACCTTC
CASSLVGRDGYTF
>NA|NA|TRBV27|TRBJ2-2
TGTGCCAGCAGTTTCAGGGGGGGAATAAACACCGGGGAGCTGTTTTTT
CASSFRGGINTGELFF
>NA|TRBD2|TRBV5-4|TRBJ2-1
TGTGCCAGCAGCCAGACTAGCGGGGATTACAATGAGCAGTTCTTC
CASSQTSGDYNEQFF
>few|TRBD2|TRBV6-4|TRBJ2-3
TGTGCCAGCAGCCCGAACCGGGAGGGAGGAGATACGCAGTATTTT
CASSPNREGGDTQYF
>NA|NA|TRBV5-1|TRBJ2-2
TGCGCCAGCAGCTCCGTTGGGAACGCGAACACCGGGGAGCTGTTTTTT
CASSSVGNANTGELFF
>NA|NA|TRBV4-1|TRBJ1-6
TGCGCCAGCAGCCATGAGTATTCACCCCTCCACTTT
CASSHEYSPLHF
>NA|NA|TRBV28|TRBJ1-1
TGTGCCAGCAGTTTAGCCAGGACTGAAGCTTTCTTT
CASSLARTEAFF
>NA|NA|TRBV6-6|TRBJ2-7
TGTGCCACGGCGGAGACTACCGGGGGCTCCTACGAGCAGTACTTC
CATAETTGGSYEQYF
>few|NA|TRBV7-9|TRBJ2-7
TGTGCCAGCAGCTTAGGGTCGTACGAGCAGTACTTC
CASSLGSYEQYF
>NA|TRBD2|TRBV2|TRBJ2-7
TGTGCCAGCACAGGGAGGGTGCGGTACGAGCAGTACTTC
CASTGRVRYEQYF
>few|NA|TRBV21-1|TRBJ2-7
TGTGCCAGCAGCAAAGGGTGCTACGAGCAGTACTTC
CASSKGCYEQYF
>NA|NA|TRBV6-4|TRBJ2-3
TGTGCCAGCAGTGACTCCGCAGATACGCAGTATTTT
CASSDSADTQYF
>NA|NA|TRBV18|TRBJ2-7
TGTGCCAGCTCACCACTCCCCTTCGATGAGGAGCAGTACTTC
CASSPLPFDEEQYF
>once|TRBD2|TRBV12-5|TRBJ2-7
TGTGCTAGTGGCTTCTCCCCCTTGCCACTAGCGGGAGGGAAATACGAGCAGTACTTC
CASGFSPLPLAGGKYEQYF
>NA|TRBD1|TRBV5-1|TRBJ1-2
TGCGCCAGCAGCTCCCCGACAGGGGCTGGCTACACCTTC
CASSSPTGAGYTF
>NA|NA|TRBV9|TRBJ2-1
TGTGCCAGCAGCGTAGAGGGGCCGAGGAATGAGCAGTTCTTC
CASSVEGPRNEQFF
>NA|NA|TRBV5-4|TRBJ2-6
TGTGCCAGCAGCTCAGGGGGGACGGCGAGCTCTGGGGCCAACGTCCTGACTTTC
CASSSGGTASSGANVLTF
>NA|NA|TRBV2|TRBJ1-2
TGTGCCAGCCGGAGCGCGGTGGGTCTTGGCTACACCTTC
CASRSAVGLGYTF
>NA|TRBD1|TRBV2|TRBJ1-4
TGTGCCAGCAGTAAACAGGGGTATCCTAATGAAAAACTGTTTTTT
CASSKQGYPNEKLFF
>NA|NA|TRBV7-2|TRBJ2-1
TGTGCCAGCAGCCCCACCTCGTCGTCCTACAATGAGCAGTTCTTC
CASSPTSSSYNEQFF
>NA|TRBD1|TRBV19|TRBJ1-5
TGTGCCAGTAGTGGCCAGACAGGGGGCAGTCAGCCCCAGCATTTT
CASSGQTGGSQPQHF
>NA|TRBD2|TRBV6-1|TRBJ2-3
TGTGCCAGCAGTGAAAGCGGGAGGGAAACAGATACGCAGTATTTT
CASSESGRETDTQYF
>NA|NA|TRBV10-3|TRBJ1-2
TGTGCCATCACGGGCCAGGCCTCCTATGGCTACACCTTC
CAITGQASYGYTF
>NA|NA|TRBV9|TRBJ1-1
TGTGCCAGCAGCGTAGGTCCGGTGAACACTGAAGCTTTCTTT
CASSVGPVNTEAFF
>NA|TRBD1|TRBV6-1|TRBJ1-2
TGTGCCAGCAGTGAAGCCAAAAATCGGGACAGGACGGGCTACACCTTC
CASSEAKNRDRTGYTF
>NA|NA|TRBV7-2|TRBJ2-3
TGTGCCAGCAGCTTACTGAGCGGGCGAGGAGATACGCAGTATTTT
CASSLLSGRGDTQYF
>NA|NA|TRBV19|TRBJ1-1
TGTGCCAGTAGTATTGGTCTCGCAGGCACTGAAGCTTTCTTT
CASSIGLAGTEAFF
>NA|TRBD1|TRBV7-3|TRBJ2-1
TGTGCCAGCAGCGACACCGGGACAGCAACCCAGCAGTTCTTC
CASSDTGTATQQFF
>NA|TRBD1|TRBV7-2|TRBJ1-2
TGTGCCAGCAGCTTTGGCACAGGGGAAAGTTATGGCTACACCTTC
CASSFGTGESYGYTF
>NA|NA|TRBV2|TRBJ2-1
TGTGCCAGCAGGCGTAATGAGCAGTTCTTC
CASRRNEQFF
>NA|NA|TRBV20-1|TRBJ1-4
TGCAGTGCTAGAGACAGGGAAAAACTGTTTTTT
CSARDREKLFF
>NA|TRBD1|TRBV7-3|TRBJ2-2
TGTGCCAGCAGCTTAACGGGACAGGGCGGGGAGCTGTTTTTT
CASSLTGQGGELFF
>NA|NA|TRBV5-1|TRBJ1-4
TGCGCCAGCAGGACAGATAATAATGAAAAACTGTTTTTT
CASRTDNNEKLFF
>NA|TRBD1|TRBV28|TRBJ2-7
TGTGCCAGCAGTAGCCCCGGGACAGGGGACTACGAGCAGTACTTC
CASSSPGTGDYEQYF
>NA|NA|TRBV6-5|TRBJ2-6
TGTGCCAGCAGTCGGCCAGGGGCCAACGTCCTGACTTTC
CASSRPGANVLTF
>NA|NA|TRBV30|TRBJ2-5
TGTGCCTGCGGGGGGACAAAAGAGACCCAGTACTTC
CACGGTKETQYF
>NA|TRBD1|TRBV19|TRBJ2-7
TGTGCCAGTAGTAAGGGACAGGGTGTGGTCTTC
CASSKGQGVVF
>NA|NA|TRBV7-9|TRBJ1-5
TGTGCCAGCAGCTTAGGGGCAGCCTACACGGAGCCCCAGCATTTT
CASSLGAAYTEPQHF
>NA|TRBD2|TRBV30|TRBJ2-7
TGTGCCTGGAGTCTCGGGGGGTTTAACGAGCAGTACTTC
CAWSLGGFNEQYF
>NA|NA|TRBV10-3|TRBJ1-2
TGTGCCATCAGTGAGGGGTCGGATACCTATGGCTACACCTTC
CAISEGSDTYGYTF
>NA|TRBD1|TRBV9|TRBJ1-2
TGTGCCAGCAACCCCGGCAGGGGGGTCTATGGCTACACCTTC
CASNPGRGVYGYTF
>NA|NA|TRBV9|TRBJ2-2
TGTGCCAGCAGCGTATCACCTACCGGGGAGCTGTTTTTT
CASSVSPTGELFF
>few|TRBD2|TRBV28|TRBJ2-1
TGTGCCAGCAGAGCCCGACTAGCGGGAGATCGGGATGAGCAGTTCTTC
CASRARLAGDRDEQFF
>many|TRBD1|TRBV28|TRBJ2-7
TGTGCCAGCAGTCCTCAACTAGGACAGGGGAAGTACGAGCAGTACTTC
CASSPQLGQGKYEQYF
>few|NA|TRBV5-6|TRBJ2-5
TGTGCCAGCAGCTTGGTGTCTCTGCTCAAATCTGAGACCCAGTACTTC
CASSLVSLLKSETQYF
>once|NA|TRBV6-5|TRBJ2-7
TGTGCCAGCAGTCCTCGGGACACCGCCTACGAGCAGTACTTC
CASSPRDTAYEQYF
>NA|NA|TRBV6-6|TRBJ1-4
TGTGCCAGCAGCCCCGGGGGTTGGGAAGAAAAACTGTTTTTT
CASSPGGWEEKLFF
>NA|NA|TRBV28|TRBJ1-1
TGTGCCAGCAGTCAGGTGAACACTGAAGCTTTCTTT
CASSQVNTEAFF
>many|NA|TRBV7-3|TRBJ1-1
TGTGCCAGCAGCTTAACAGGGGTAGGCACTGAAGCTTTCTTT
CASSLTGVGTEAFF